This entry lists 24 T cell receptor beta chains sequenced from one sample in a study of cytomegalovirus exposure and HLA in healthy donors. 13 Jbeta primers and 60 Vbeta primers were used for the PCR. Data came from immunoSEQ multiplex PCR; TCRdb stores just in-frame clones and leaves some out. This sample has 160,000 or so clones, with roughly 77% found just once. Sequencing used PBMCs. These receptors were obtained from a man younger than 35 in good health and CMV-seropositive.

The chain carries TRBV9 and TRBJ2-1; 7 nucleotides agree with TRBD2. J lost 3 bases, V lost 0 bases, and 6 bases had no gene match. The CDR3 length is 16 residues. Germline CDR1 and CDR2: SGDLS and YYNGEE. The CDR3 sequence is CASSVATAGIYNEQFF. Here the CDR3 DNA reads TGTGCCAGCAGCGTAGCTACAGCGGGAATCTACAATGAGCAGTTCTTC.

The table lists this clone with a few counts. The chain recombines TRBV5-8 with TRBJ2-3; 8 positions match TRBD1. This CDR3 has 14 amino acids. V shed 2 bases, J shed 6 bases, and the junction held 5 bases outside the gene matches. In germline, CDR1 is SGHTS, CDR2 YDEGEE. Here the CDR3 DNA reads TGTGCCAGCAGCTTCGACAGGGGCCGGGATACGCAGTATTTT. Protein product: CASSFDRGRDTQYF.

The chain couples TRBV15 to TRBJ2-5; D unresolved. V gave up 6 bases and J gave up 4 bases, with 12 bases separating them. CDR1 and CDR2 from the germline V gene are LNHNV and YYDKDF (reference sequence). The length of the CDR3 is 13 residues. CDR3 region: CATRLVGGETQYF. The DNA of the CDR3 is TGTGCCACCAGGCTGGTCGGTGGAGAGACCCAGTACTTC.

Only one count was recorded for this clone. The genes are TRBV30 and TRBJ1-1; D unclear. The germline gives CDR1 GTSNPN, CDR2 SVGIG (reference sequence). Trimming shortened V by 3 bases and J by 5 bases, and 13 bases separated the two germline ends. This CDR3 spans 13 amino acids. The CDR3: CAWREGRETEAFF. CDR3 sequence (DNA): TGTGCCTGGAGAGAAGGGAGGGAAACTGAAGCTTTCTTT.

V gene TRBV5-4 combines with J gene TRBJ2-1; the D is unclear. Trimming cost V 3 bases and J 6 bases, with 10 bases left between them. The V gene's germline CDR1 is SGHNT and CDR2 YYREEE (reference sequence). The CDR3 sequence is 13 residues long. The DNA of the CDR3 is TGTGCCAGCAGCTCTGGAGCTAGCAATGAGCAGTTCTTC. It translates to CASSSGASNEQFF.

There are a few counts of this clone. The rearrangement uses TRBV28 and TRBJ2-7; TRBD1 aligns across 7 bases. This CDR3 region has 16 residues. Looked up from germline, CDR1 is MDHEN and CDR2 is SYDVKM. The J segment lost 0 bases and the V segment lost 5 bases, leaving 10 bases of the junction unmatched. As DNA, the CDR3 is TGTGCCAGCAGTCGCGCCGGACAGGTTAGCTCCTACGAGCAGTACGTC. Residues: CASSRAGQVSSYEQYV.

The rearrangement links TRBV4-2 to TRBJ2-1, with TRBD2 matching over 7 bases. V trimming: 4 bases; J trimming: 6 bases; junction bases outside the gene matches: 12. The germline CDR1 and CDR2 sequences are LGHNA and YNFKEQ. CDR3 length: 16 residues. CDR3 residues: CASSPHILGEGNEQFF. CDR3 nucleotides: TGTGCCAGCAGCCCACATATACTGGGGGAGGGCAATGAGCAGTTCTTC.

J is TRBJ2-3 and V is TRBV7-8; D possibly corresponds to TRBD2 (6 bases). Deletions cut 4 bases from V and 1 base from J, with 21 bases between. The CDR3 spans 18 residues. Germline V CDR1 and CDR2: SGHVS, FQNEAQ. CDR3 amino acids: CASSCCGTLEHGTDTQYF. CDR3 bases: TGTGCCAGCAGCTGTTGCGGGACTCTCGAACACGGCACAGATACGCAGTATTTT.

V usage is TRBV7-9 and J usage is TRBJ2-7; TRBD1 aligns across 9 bases. Per germline, CDR1 SEHNR and CDR2 FQNEAQ (reference sequence). This CDR3 contains 17 residues. Germline trimming cut 5 bases from V and 4 bases from J; bases unmatched to any gene: 15. The CDR3 loop is CASSLGLSGQGGYEQYV. The CDR3 DNA sequence: TGTGCCAGCAGCCTGGGGTTGTCGGGACAGGGAGGGTACGAGCAGTACGTC.

V is TRBV29-1 and J is TRBJ2-1, with 12 nucleotides matching TRBD1. The germline V gene has CDR1 SQVTM and CDR2 ANQGSEA. The CDR3 length is 18 residues. V was clipped by 4 bases and J by 0 bases; unmatched bases: 10. The CDR3 reads CSVVGTGGLMSSYNEQFF. The CDR3 bases are TGCAGCGTTGTAGGGACAGGGGGCCTGATGAGCTCCTACAATGAGCAGTTCTTC.

The CDR3 here is CASSLDGVETQYF. DNA for the CDR3: TGTGCCAGCAGCTTGGATGGAGTGGAGACCCAGTACTTC. The chain has TRBV11-2 and TRBJ2-5; no definite D call. Trimming removed 3 bases at V and 5 bases at J, with 10 bases between. CDR1 is SGHAT, CDR2 FQNNGV, per germline. The CDR3 spans 13 residues.

The chain employs TRBV2 and TRBJ2-1, with D maybe TRBD1 (7 bases). The CDR3 has 16 residues. Germline V gene lookup returns CDR1 SNHLY and CDR2 FYNNEI. V gave up 8 bases and J gave up 6 bases, with 23 bases separating them. CDR3 protein: CASLGRTGPFFNEQFF. The CDR3 nucleotides read TGTGCCAGCTTGGGGAGGACAGGACCTTTTTTCAATGAGCAGTTCTTC.

The chain employs TRBV11-1 and TRBJ1-1; 10 nucleotides align to TRBD1. The germline V gene has CDR1 SGHAT and CDR2 FQDESV (reference sequence). This CDR3 spans 17 amino acids. V lost 6 bases and J lost 0; bases outside the gene matches: 10. This chain's CDR3 is CASRSRQGARVNTEAFF. As DNA, the CDR3 is TGTGCCAGCAGGAGCCGACAGGGGGCGAGGGTGAACACTGAAGCTTTCTTT.

The chain has TRBV7-8 and TRBJ1-1; 7 bases are shared with TRBD1. Germline V gene lookup returns CDR1 SGHVS and CDR2 FQNEAQ. The V and J ends lost 5 bases and 0 bases, in that order; junction bases with no gene match: 9. The CDR3 contains 16 residues. The CDR3 sequence is CASSALGTALNTEAFF. CDR3 DNA sequence: TGTGCCAGCAGCGCCCTCGGGACAGCCCTGAACACTGAAGCTTTCTTT.

This clone was observed at least ten times. The rearrangement links TRBV25-1 to TRBJ2-1; 8 nucleotides align to TRBD1. The V gene end was trimmed by 3 bases and the J gene end by 1 base; junction bases not matched to a gene: 11. This CDR3 contains 18 residues. From germline, CDR1 is MGHDK and CDR2 SYGVNS. The CDR3 region is CASSDQGAVGGSYNEQFF. CDR3 DNA sequence: TGTGCCAGCAGTGACCAGGGGGCGGTAGGGGGGTCCTACAATGAGCAGTTCTTC.

The chain recombines TRBV2 with TRBJ2-7; D is uncertain. Per germline, CDR1 SNHLY and CDR2 FYNNEI. There are 11 residues in the CDR3. V was clipped by 2 bases and J by 6 bases, with 5 bases between them. CDR3 sequence: CASSEWGEQYV. The CDR3 DNA reads TGTGCCAGCAGTGAATGGGGCGAGCAGTACGTC.

V gene TRBV7-2 combines with J gene TRBJ2-5, with TRBD1 matching over 8 bases. Trimming took 4 bases from V and 5 from J; bases not matched to a gene: 6. Looked up from germline, CDR1 is SGHTA and CDR2 is FQGNSA. The CDR3 extends over 14 amino acids. This CDR3 reads CASSSTGVGETQYF. The DNA for the CDR3 is TGTGCCAGCAGCTCGACAGGGGTCGGCGAGACCCAGTACTTC.

J is TRBJ2-2 and V is TRBV9; 12 positions agree with TRBD2. The CDR3 totals 17 residues. In germline, CDR1 is SGDLS, CDR2 YYNGEE. V lost 3 bases and J lost 7; bases outside the gene matches: 10. This CDR3 reads CASSAASGGAASGELFF. The CDR3 region has the DNA TGTGCCAGCAGCGCAGCTAGCGGGGGGGCCGCTAGCGGGGAGCTGTTTTTT.

This chain links TRBV6-1 with TRBJ1-5, with TRBD1 matching over 7 bases. The CDR3 totals 15 residues. With 6 bases clipped from V and 3 bases from J, the junction kept 8 bases outside the gene matches. CDR1 is MNHNS and CDR2 is SASEGT in the germline V gene. The chain's CDR3 is CASRDGTAINQPQHF. The CDR3 coding sequence is TGTGCCAGCAGAGACGGGACAGCCATCAATCAGCCCCAGCATTTT.

The gene calls are TRBV28 and TRBJ2-7; tentatively, D is TRBD2 (6 bases). This CDR3 spans 15 amino acids. Trimming removed 0 bases from V and 6 bases from J, with 15 bases in between. Germline V gives CDR1 MDHEN, CDR2 SYDVKM. The CDR3 spells CASSLWATGGSEQYV. The CDR3, as DNA: TGTGCCAGCAGTTTATGGGCAACCGGGGGAAGCGAGCAGTACGTC.

This chain joins TRBV25-1 and TRBJ1-2, with TRBD1 matching 10 bases. This CDR3 has 16 amino acids. Germline V gene sequence: CDR1 MGHDK, CDR2 SYGVNS. V lost 1 base, J lost 6 bases, and 8 bases stayed unmatched. For the CDR3, the DNA is TGTGCCAGCAGTGAATTAGGGACAGGGGCGACCGATGGCTACACCTTC. Its protein product is CASSELGTGATDGYTF.

The chain links TRBV15 to TRBJ2-5, with a weak D call TRBD2 (5 bases). This CDR3 is 14 amino acids long. V was cut by 1 base and J by 2 bases, with 8 bases left in between. CDR1 LNHNV and CDR2 YYDKDF come from the germline V gene (reference sequence). The CDR3 bases are TGTGCCACCAGCAGAGGCCGGGATCAAGAGACCCAGTACTTC. Residues: CATSRGRDQETQYF.

The CDR3 DNA reads TGTGCTAGTGGTTTGGCCCATAACACTGAAGCTTTCTTT. It yields the protein CASGLAHNTEAFF. The V call is TRBV12-5, the J call TRBJ1-1; D is ambiguous. CDR1 and CDR2 (germline): LGHNT, FRNRAP. Deletions cut 1 base from V and 2 bases from J, with 5 bases between. The CDR3 loop spans 13 amino acids.

A note on this clone: The junction and the germline gene differ at one end; a read error may be behind it. The chain links TRBV6-1 to TRBJ2-1; 7 nucleotides agree with TRBD2. CDR1 and CDR2 (germline): MNHNS, SASEGT. This CDR3 region has 16 residues. The CDR3: CASSEALRRGYTEQFF. CDR3 coding DNA: TGTGCCAGCAGTGAAGCGCTGAGGCGGGGGTACACTGAGCAGTTCTTC.